These 2 T cell receptor beta chains were all obtained from the same sample, sequenced in a study of control samples from healthy donors and cancer patients. Using immunoSEQ multiplex PCR, the repertoire was profiled, and TCRdb retains in-frame clones only, with some absent. The data hold just over 150,000 clones, with over 90% observed a single time. The sample comprised blood. The receptor source for this set is a man aged 50 to 59 in good health.

This clone was recorded only once. The chain combines TRBV10-3 with TRBJ1-1, with D unclear. Trimming shortened V by 4 bases and J by 10 bases, and 13 bases separated the two germline ends. Germline CDR1 is ENHRY and CDR2 is SYGVKD. The CDR3 is 12 amino acids. The CDR3 spells CAISGSNRVAFF. CDR3 coding DNA: TGTGCCATCAGTGGGAGTAACAGAGTAGCTTTCTTT.

V and J are TRBV5-1 and TRBJ2-6, with D unresolved. The V end was cut by 0 bases, the J end by 1 base, with 5 bases between. The CDR3 consists of 15 residues. The germline V gene has CDR1 SGHRS and CDR2 YFSETQ. The CDR3 spells CASSLVTSGANVLTF. The CDR3 nucleotides read TGCGCCAGCAGCTTGGTGACATCTGGGGCCAACGTCCTGACTTTC.